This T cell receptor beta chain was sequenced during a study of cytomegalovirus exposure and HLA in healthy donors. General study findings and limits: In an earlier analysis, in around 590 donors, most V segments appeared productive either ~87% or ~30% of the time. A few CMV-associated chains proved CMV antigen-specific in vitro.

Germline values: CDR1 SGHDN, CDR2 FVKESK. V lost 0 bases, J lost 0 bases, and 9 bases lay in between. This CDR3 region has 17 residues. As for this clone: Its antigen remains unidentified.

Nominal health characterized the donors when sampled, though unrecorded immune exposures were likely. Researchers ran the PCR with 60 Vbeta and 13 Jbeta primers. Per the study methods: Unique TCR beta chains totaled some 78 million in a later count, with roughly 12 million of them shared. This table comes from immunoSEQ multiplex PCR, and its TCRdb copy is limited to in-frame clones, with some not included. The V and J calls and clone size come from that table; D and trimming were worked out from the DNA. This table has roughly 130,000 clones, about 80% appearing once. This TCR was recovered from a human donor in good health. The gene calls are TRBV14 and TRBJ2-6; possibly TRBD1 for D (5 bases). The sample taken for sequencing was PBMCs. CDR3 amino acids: CASSQDPTVSGANVLTF. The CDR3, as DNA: TGTGCCAGCAGCCAAGATCCGACAGTCTCTGGGGCCAACGTCCTGACTTTC.